Listed here is a single T cell receptor beta chain. The target antigen is unknown. Since all of the isolated RNA was reverse transcribed, expressed TCRB transcripts were what got sequenced. Data came from immunoSEQ multiplex PCR; TCRdb stores just in-frame clones and leaves some out. This sample has nearly 250,000 clones, with around 68% found just once. These data come from a study of beta chain features in type 1 diabetes. Regarding the study as a whole: Patients' naive, central memory and Treg TCRB repertoires seemed closer to one another than those of healthy donors.

With V trimmed by 0 bases and J by 4 bases, 2 bases remained unmatched. The germline gives CDR1 LGHNA, CDR2 YSLEER. The CDR3 is made up of 15 amino acids. The specimen sequenced was naive CD4+ T cells from blood. This receptor was identified in a man aged 30-40 years in good health. This rearrangement joins TRBV4-3 to TRBJ2-7; 11 bases line up with TRBD2. CDR3 DNA: TGCGCCAGCAGCCAAGACAGGACTAGCGGGTACGAGCAGTACTTC. This sequence encodes CASSQDRTSGYEQYF.